The 6 T cell receptor beta chains below all came from one sample that was sequenced in a study of blood T cell repertoires in COVID-19. The assay was immunoSEQ multiplex PCR, and TCRdb's table has in-frame clones only and misses some. The sample consists of fewer than 350,000 clones, approximately 89% of them appearing once. Sample: peripheral blood. These receptors were collected from a woman aged 45-60 years who had recovered from COVID-19.

V usage is TRBV12-3 or TRBV12-4 and J usage is TRBJ1-1; maybe TRBD1 (5 bases). V gave up 6 bases and J gave up 8 bases, with 13 bases separating them. The CDR3 has 12 residues. CDR3 nucleotides: TGTGCCAGCAGAGACCCAGGGTGGGAAGCTTTCTTT. It is translated as CASRDPGWEAFF.

The gene calls are TRBV5-1 and TRBJ1-1, with no clear D. V gave up 2 bases and J gave up 3 bases, with 8 bases separating them. Germline CDR1 and CDR2: SGHRS and YFSETQ. This CDR3 spans 13 amino acids. As DNA, the CDR3 is TGCGCCAGCAGCTTCAACACCGACACTGAAGCTTTCTTT. Translating it yields CASSFNTDTEAFF.

V gene TRBV27 combines with J gene TRBJ1-2; 7 bases fit TRBD1. The CDR3 has 13 residues. V gave up 4 bases and J gave up 6 bases; unmatched junction bases: 5. The germline V gene encodes CDR1 MNHEY and CDR2 SMNVEV (reference sequence). The CDR3 DNA sequence: TGTGCCAGCAGTTCGAGAGACAGGGATGGCTACACCTTC. It specifies CASSSRDRDGYTF.

This clone has just one count. The V and J genes are TRBV29-1 and TRBJ1-1; no clear D gene. Germline values: CDR1 SQVTM, CDR2 ANQGSEA. The length of the CDR3 is 14 residues. Trimming removed 4 bases from V and 5 bases from J, with 17 bases in between. The CDR3 loop is CSVGLPGSGTEAFF. In DNA, the CDR3 is TGCAGCGTTGGGCTACCGGGATCGGGGACTGAAGCTTTCTTT.

The chain links TRBV10-2 to TRBJ1-5; TRBD1 agrees at 8 bases. After removal of 2 bases from V and 7 bases from J, the junction contained 10 bases not matched to a gene. This CDR3 has 16 residues. CDR1 is WSHSY and CDR2 is SAAADI in the germline V gene. CDR3 DNA: TGCGCCAGCAGTGAGGGGGGAGGCCAGGGGGCCCAGCCCCAGCATTTT. Its translation is CASSEGGGQGAQPQHF.

The gene calls are TRBV7-2 and TRBJ2-3; 7 bases are shared with TRBD1. Germline values: CDR1 SGHTA, CDR2 FQGNSA. This CDR3 spans 13 amino acids. J lost 5 bases, V lost 6 bases, and 5 bases had no gene match. The CDR3 sequence is CASRYTGEDTQYF. CDR3 DNA sequence: TGTGCCAGCAGATACACAGGGGAAGATACGCAGTATTTT.